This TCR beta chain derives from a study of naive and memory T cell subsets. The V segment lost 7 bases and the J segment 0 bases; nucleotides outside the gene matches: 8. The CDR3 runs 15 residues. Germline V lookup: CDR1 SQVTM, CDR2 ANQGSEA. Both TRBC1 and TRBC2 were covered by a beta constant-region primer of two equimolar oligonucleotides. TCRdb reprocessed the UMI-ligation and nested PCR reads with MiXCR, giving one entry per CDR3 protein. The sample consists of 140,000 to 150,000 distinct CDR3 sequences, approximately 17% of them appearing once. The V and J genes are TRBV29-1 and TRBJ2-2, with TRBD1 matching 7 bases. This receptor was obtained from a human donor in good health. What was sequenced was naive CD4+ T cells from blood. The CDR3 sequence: CSGKLGQTNTGELFF. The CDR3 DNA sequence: TGCAGCGGCAAACTGGGACAGACGAACACCGGGGAGCTGTTTTTT.